What follows are 17 T cell receptor beta chains derived from one specimen sequenced in a study of blood T cell repertoires in COVID-19. The assay was immunoSEQ multiplex PCR, and TCRdb's table has in-frame clones only and misses some. This table holds fewer than 350,000 clones, roughly 89% found once. The sequenced material came from PBMCs or T cells enriched from blood (not recorded which). The receptors stem from a woman aged 40 to 50 who had recovered from COVID-19.

The J gene is TRBJ2-1, the V gene TRBV5-4; 8 nucleotides align to TRBD1. This CDR3 has 15 residues. Trimming at V came to 1 base and at J to 7 bases, leaving 7 bases not matched to a gene. The germline CDR1 and CDR2 sequences are SGHNT and YYREEE (reference sequence). CDR3 in DNA: TGTGCCAGCAGCTTGAGCAGGGGGCTAGGGAATGAGCAGTTCTTC. Residues: CASSLSRGLGNEQFF.

The J gene is TRBJ1-1, the V gene TRBV27; D not resolved. The CDR3 has 15 residues. Germline values: CDR1 MNHEY, CDR2 SMNVEV (reference sequence). V was clipped by 6 bases and J by 1 base, with 15 bases between them. CDR3 coding DNA: TGTGCCAGCAGGATGCGCTTAGGGAGGAACACTGAAGCTTTCTTT. Protein product: CASRMRLGRNTEAFF.

The chain couples TRBV6-4 to TRBJ2-3; D is perhaps TRBD2 (6 bases). V was trimmed by 6 bases and J by 0 bases, leaving 10 bases between them. Germline values: CDR1 MRHNA, CDR2 SNTAGT. The CDR3 contains 14 residues. The CDR3 nucleotides are TGTGCCAGCAGCCCAGGGACTAGCACAGATACGCAGTATTTT. Translating it yields CASSPGTSTDTQYF.

The rearrangement links TRBV2 to TRBJ2-3, with 7 bases fitting TRBD1. Germline lookup yields CDR1 SNHLY and CDR2 FYNNEI. This CDR3 contains 16 residues. After removal of 6 bases from V and 2 bases from J, the junction contained 11 bases not matched to a gene. The CDR3 coding sequence is TGTGCCAGCAGCGGACAGGTAGAGGATATCACAGATACGCAGTATTTT. Translation gives CASSGQVEDITDTQYF. Complete variable domain (other parts from reference TRBV2 and TRBJ2-3): EPEVTQTPSHQVTQMGQEVILRCVPISNHLYFYWYRQILGQKVEFLVSFYNNEISEKSEIFDDQFSVERPDGSNFTLKIRSTKLEDSAMYFCASSGQVEDITDTQYFGPGTRLTVL.

As concerns this clone: The junction shows a germline mismatch at one end, possibly a read error. The chain couples TRBV4-2 to TRBJ2-7, with 9 bases lining up with TRBD2. CDR1 is LGHNA, CDR2 YNFKEQ, per germline. The CDR3 has 15 residues. The CDR3 loop reads CASTQVSGRRDEQYF. The DNA of the CDR3 is TGTGCCAGCACCCAAGTTAGCGGGAGAAGAGACGAGCAGTACTTC.

The chain couples TRBV2 to TRBJ1-5, with TRBD1 identical over 7 bases. Germline loops: CDR1 SNHLY, CDR2 FYNNEI. V lost 2 bases and J lost 7; bases outside the gene matches: 8. The CDR3 runs to 15 residues. In DNA, the CDR3 is TGTGCCAGCAGTGAATCCAGGGGGGTTTCGCAGCCCCAGCATTTT. This codes for CASSESRGVSQPQHF.

The chain has TRBV6-4 and TRBJ2-1; TRBD2 agrees at 8 bases. The CDR3 is 14 residues long. The germline V gene encodes CDR1 MRHNA and CDR2 SNTAGT. With 6 bases clipped from V and 5 bases from J, the junction kept 6 bases outside the gene matches. The CDR3 bases are TGTGCCAGCAGGGCACTAGCGGCAAACAATGAGCAGTTCTTC. The encoded protein is CASRALAANNEQFF.

The V gene is TRBV3-1 (or the pseudogene TRBV3-2), the J gene TRBJ2-7; 7 bases are shared with TRBD1. Germline values: CDR1 LGHDT, CDR2 YNNKEL (reference sequence). The CDR3 length is 15 residues. V shed 4 bases, J shed 1 base, and the junction held 7 bases outside the gene matches. This CDR3 is CASSPKDRPSYEQYF. DNA for the CDR3: TGTGCCAGCAGCCCGAAGGACAGGCCTTCCTACGAGCAGTACTTC.

This sequence joins TRBV6-6 and TRBJ1-2; no definite D call. The germline V gene has CDR1 MNHNY and CDR2 SVGAGI (reference sequence). Trimming took off 4 bases at V and 0 bases at J, with 12 bases between the two ends. This CDR3 is built from 15 residues. The CDR3 spells CASSSPGESNYGYTF. CDR3 bases: TGTGCCAGCAGTTCCCCCGGGGAGTCTAACTATGGCTACACCTTC.

This clone was seen more than once but under ten times. The chain is built from TRBV29-1 and TRBJ1-2; 9 bases line up with TRBD1. Unmatched junction bases numbered 11, after V lost 4 bases and J lost 5 bases. Germline-derived CDR1 and CDR2 are SQVTM and ANQGSEA. This CDR3 spans 15 amino acids. The CDR3 protein is CSVGGQGSLSYGYTF. CDR3 bases: TGCAGCGTTGGGGGACAGGGTTCACTAAGTTATGGCTACACCTTC.

The chain is built from TRBV7-9 and TRBJ1-2; D gene unclear. CDR1 and CDR2 (germline): SEHNR, FQNEAQ (reference sequence). V lost 5 bases and J lost 8, with 21 bases in between. This CDR3 spans 15 amino acids. This chain's CDR3 is CASSPRGRPGDGYTF. The CDR3 DNA reads TGTGCCAGCAGCCCCCGTGGGAGACCGGGTGACGGCTACACCTTC.

This rearrangement joins TRBV15 to TRBJ2-3; 9 bases are shared with TRBD1. The CDR3 loop spans 15 amino acids. The germline V gene has CDR1 LNHNV and CDR2 YYDKDF (reference sequence). Unmatched junction bases numbered 4, after V lost 5 bases and J lost 1 base. CDR3 sequence reads: CATSLRTGGTDTQYF. The CDR3 DNA reads as TGTGCCACCAGCCTCAGGACAGGGGGCACAGATACGCAGTATTTT.

V is TRBV5-6 and J is TRBJ1-2; 10 bases map to TRBD1. The CDR3 length is 13 residues. The junction had 3 bases not matched to a gene; V was cut back by 4 bases and J by 6 bases. Germline V gene data show CDR1 as SGHDT and CDR2 as YYEEEE. The CDR3: CASSRDRGNGYTF. The CDR3 bases are TGTGCCAGCAGCAGGGACAGGGGAAATGGCTACACCTTC.

This chain joins TRBV5-1 and TRBJ1-3; maybe TRBD1 (5 bases). The CDR3 covers 15 residues. Germline CDR1 and CDR2: SGHRS and YFSETQ. V was clipped by 6 bases and J by 4 bases, with 17 bases between them. CDR3 in amino acids: CASTIRGESGNTIYF. Written as DNA, the CDR3 is TGCGCCAGCACCATCCGGGGGGAGTCCGGAAACACCATATATTTT.

This sequence joins TRBV5-5 and TRBJ1-1; no definite D call. This CDR3 has 14 amino acids. Between the trimmed V and J ends, which lost 2 bases and 6 bases, there was a span of 14 bases. Germline CDR1 reads SGHKS; CDR2 reads YYEKEE (reference sequence). CDR3: CASSFRVAPAEAFF. The DNA of the CDR3 is TGTGCCAGCAGCTTTCGGGTCGCCCCCGCTGAAGCTTTCTTT.

The rearrangement links TRBV29-1 to TRBJ2-7; a weak D match, TRBD1 (5 bases). The CDR3 has 12 amino acids. Germline-derived CDR1 and CDR2 are SQVTM and ANQGSEA. V was cut by 6 bases and J by 7 bases, with 16 bases left in between. This CDR3 is CSVRRQDTEQYF. CDR3 nucleotides: TGCAGCGTCCGACGGCAGGACACGGAGCAGTACTTC.

The chain carries TRBV28 and TRBJ2-7; 8 bases are shared with TRBD1. CDR3 length equals 14 residues. The germline CDR1 and CDR2 sequences are MDHEN and SYDVKM. The V segment lost 6 bases and the J segment 5 bases; nucleotides outside the gene matches: 9. The CDR3 loop reads CASSWTGSFNEQYF. In DNA, the CDR3 is TGTGCCAGCAGCTGGACAGGGTCTTTCAACGAGCAGTACTTC.